This T cell receptor beta chain was obtained from a study of blood T cell repertoires in COVID-19. Study details: COVID-19 samples, acute and convalescent, were from the United States, Italy and Spain.

The CDR3 runs to 20 residues. Per the original methods: Researchers report that nucleated cell counts were estimated from reference gene primer amplification. The assay was immunoSEQ multiplex PCR, and TCRdb's table has in-frame clones only and misses some. The V and J calls and the clone size are those of that table, but D and trimming were determined from the DNA. The sample includes about 39,000 clones, 80% to 90% of them seen just once. The sequence derives from a man aged 55 to 70 in a cohort sampled during active COVID-19. The gene calls are TRBV1 and TRBJ1-4; TRBD1, the table's D call, lacks a check against the DNA. TRBV1 is an annotated pseudogene. The material sequenced was peripheral blood. The CDR3 coding sequence is TGCACCAGCAGCCACCTCCCGGTGGACAGGGAGGGTTCAACTAATGAAAAACTGTTTTTT. Translating it yields CTSSHLPVDREGSTNEKLFF.